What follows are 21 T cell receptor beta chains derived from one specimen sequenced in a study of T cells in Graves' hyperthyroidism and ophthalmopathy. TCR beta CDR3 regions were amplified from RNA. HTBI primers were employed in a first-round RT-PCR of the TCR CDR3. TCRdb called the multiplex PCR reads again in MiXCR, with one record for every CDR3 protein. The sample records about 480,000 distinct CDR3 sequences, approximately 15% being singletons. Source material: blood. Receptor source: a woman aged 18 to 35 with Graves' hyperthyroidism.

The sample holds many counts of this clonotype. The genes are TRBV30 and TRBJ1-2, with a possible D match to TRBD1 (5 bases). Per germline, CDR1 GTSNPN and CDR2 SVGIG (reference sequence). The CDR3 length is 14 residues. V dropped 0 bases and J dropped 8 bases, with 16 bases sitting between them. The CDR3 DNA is TGTGCCTGGAGTGTACCGGGGCCTAATAGGGGCTACACCTTC. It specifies CAWSVPGPNRGYTF.

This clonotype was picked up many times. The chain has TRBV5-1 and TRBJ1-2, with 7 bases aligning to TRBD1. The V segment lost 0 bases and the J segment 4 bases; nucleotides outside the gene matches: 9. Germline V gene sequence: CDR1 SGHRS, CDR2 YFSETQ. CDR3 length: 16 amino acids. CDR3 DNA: TGCGCCAGCAGCTTGGCCGACAGGGACACCAGCTATGGCTACACCTTC. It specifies CASSLADRDTSYGYTF.

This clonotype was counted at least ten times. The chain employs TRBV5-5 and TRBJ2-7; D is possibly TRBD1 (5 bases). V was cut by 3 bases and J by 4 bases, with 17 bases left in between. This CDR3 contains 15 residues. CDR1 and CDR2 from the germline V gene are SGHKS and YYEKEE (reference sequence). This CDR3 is CASSSAGQNVYEQYV. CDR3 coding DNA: TGTGCCAGCAGCTCCGCAGGACAAAACGTATACGAGCAGTACGTC.

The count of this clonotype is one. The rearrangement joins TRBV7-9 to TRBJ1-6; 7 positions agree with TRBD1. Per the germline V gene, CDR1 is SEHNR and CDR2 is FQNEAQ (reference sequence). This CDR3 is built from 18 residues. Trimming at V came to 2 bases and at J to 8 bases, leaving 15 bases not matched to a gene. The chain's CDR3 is CASSLSNLQGPLYSPLHF. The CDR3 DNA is TGTGCCAGCAGCTTATCTAACTTACAGGGGCCCCTCTATTCACCCCTCCACTTT.

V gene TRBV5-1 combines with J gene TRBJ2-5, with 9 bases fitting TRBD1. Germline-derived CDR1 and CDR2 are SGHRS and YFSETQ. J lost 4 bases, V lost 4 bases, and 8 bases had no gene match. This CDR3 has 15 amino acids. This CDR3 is CASSALTGGGETQYF. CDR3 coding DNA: TGCGCCAGCAGCGCGCTAACAGGGGGCGGAGAGACCCAGTACTTC.

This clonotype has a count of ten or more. The CDR3 reads CSAPQRLVADTQYF. CDR3 in DNA: TGCAGTGCTCCCCAGCGACTAGTCGCAGATACGCAGTATTTT. V is TRBV20-1 and J is TRBJ2-3; tentatively, D is TRBD2 (6 bases). Trimming cost V 5 bases and J 4 bases, with 16 bases left between them. Germline CDR1 is DFQATT and CDR2 is SNEGSKA (reference sequence). The CDR3 covers 14 residues.

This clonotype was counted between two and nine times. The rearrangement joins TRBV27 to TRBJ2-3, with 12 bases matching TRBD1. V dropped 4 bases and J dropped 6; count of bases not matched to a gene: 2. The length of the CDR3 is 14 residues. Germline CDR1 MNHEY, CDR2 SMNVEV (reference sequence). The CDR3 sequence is CASSWDRGLDTQYF. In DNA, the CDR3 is TGTGCCAGCAGTTGGGACAGGGGGCTCGATACGCAGTATTTT.

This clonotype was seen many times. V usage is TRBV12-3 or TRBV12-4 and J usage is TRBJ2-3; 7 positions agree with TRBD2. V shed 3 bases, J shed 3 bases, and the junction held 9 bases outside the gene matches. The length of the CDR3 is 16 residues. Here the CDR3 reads CASSFLAGAGTDTQYF. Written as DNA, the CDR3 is TGTGCCAGCAGTTTCCTGGCGGGAGCGGGTACAGATACGCAGTATTTT.

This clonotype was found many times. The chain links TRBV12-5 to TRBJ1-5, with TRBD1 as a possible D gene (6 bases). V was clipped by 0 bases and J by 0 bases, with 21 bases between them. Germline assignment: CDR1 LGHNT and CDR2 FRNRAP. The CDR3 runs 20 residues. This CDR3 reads CASGLVQGGQPPYSNQPQHF. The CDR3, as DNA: TGTGCTAGTGGTTTGGTACAGGGAGGGCAGCCTCCCTATAGCAATCAGCCCCAGCATTTT. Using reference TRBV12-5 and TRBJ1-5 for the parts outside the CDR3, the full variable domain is DARVTQTPRHKVTEMGQEVTMRCQPILGHNTVFWYRQTMMQGLELLAYFRNRAPLDDSGMPKDRFSAEMPDATLATLKIQPSEPRDSAVYFCASGLVQGGQPPYSNQPQHFGDGTRLSIL.

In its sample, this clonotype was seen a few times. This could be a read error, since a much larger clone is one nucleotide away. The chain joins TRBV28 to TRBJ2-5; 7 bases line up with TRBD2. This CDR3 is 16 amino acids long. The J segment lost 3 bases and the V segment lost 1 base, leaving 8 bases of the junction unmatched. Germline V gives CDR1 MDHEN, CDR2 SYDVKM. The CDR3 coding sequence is TGTGCCAGCAGTTTATCAACGCGGGGGATGGAAGAGACCCAGTACTTC. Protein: CASSLSTRGMEETQYF.

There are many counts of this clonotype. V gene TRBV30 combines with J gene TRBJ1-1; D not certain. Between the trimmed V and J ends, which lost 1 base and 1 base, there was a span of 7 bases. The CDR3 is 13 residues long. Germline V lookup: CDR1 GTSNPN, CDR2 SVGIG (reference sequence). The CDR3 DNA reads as TGTGCCTGGAGTGCTCAGCCGAACACTGAAGCTTTCTTT. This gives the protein CAWSAQPNTEAFF.

The CDR3: CASSQDVDEQFF. The CDR3 coding sequence is TGCGCCAGCAGCCAAGACGTCGATGAGCAGTTCTTC. The V and J genes are TRBV4-1 and TRBJ2-1; the D is unclear. This CDR3 is 12 amino acids long. V was cut by 0 bases and J by 8 bases, with 5 bases left in between. Per the germline V gene, CDR1 is MGHRA and CDR2 is YSYEKL.

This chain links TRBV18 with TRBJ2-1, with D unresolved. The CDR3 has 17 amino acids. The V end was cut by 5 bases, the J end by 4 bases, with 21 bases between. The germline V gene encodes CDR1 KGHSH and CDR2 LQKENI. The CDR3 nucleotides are TGTGCCAGCTCATCCCCAGACTCCGCTCTTTCTTACAATGAGCAGTTCTTC. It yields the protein CASSSPDSALSYNEQFF. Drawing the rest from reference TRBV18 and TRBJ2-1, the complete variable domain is NAGVMQNPRHLVRRRGQEARLRCSPMKGHSHVYWYRQLPEEGLKFMVYLQKENIIDESGMPKERFSAEFPKEGPSILRIQQVVRGDSAAYFCASSSPDSALSYNEQFFGPGTRLTVL.

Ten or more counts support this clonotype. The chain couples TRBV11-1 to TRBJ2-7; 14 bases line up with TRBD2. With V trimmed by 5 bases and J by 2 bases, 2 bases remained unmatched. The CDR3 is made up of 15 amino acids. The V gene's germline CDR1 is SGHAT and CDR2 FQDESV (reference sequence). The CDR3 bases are TGTGCCAGCAGCAGACTAGCGGGAGGGACCTACGAGCAGTACTTC. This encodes CASSRLAGGTYEQYF.

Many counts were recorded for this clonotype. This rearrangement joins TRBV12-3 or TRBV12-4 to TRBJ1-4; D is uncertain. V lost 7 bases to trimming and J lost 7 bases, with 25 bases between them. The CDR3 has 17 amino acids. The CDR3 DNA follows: TGTGCCAGCAAGCCCCCCCTCCATTGGTCTACGCGTGAAAAACTGTTTTTT. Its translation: CASKPPLHWSTREKLFF.

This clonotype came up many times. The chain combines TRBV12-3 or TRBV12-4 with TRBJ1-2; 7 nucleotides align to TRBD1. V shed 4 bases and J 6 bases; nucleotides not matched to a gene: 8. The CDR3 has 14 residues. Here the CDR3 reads CASSSEGTVDGYTF. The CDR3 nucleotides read TGTGCCAGCAGTTCGGAAGGGACAGTCGATGGCTACACCTTC.

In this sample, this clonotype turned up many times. The DNA for the CDR3 is TGTGCCAGCTCACCCCAACAAGAGACCCAGTACTTC. This gives the protein CASSPQQETQYF. J is TRBJ2-5 and V is TRBV18; D gene uncertain. Per germline, CDR1 KGHSH and CDR2 LQKENI. Trimming removed 3 bases from V and 2 bases from J, with 4 bases in between. The CDR3 runs to 12 residues.

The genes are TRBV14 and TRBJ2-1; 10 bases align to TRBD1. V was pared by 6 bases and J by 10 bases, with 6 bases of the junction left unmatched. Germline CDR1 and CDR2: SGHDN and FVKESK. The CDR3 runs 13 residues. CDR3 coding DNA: TGTGCCAGCAGTCTTTCGACAGGGGGCGAGCAGTTCTTC. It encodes CASSLSTGGEQFF.

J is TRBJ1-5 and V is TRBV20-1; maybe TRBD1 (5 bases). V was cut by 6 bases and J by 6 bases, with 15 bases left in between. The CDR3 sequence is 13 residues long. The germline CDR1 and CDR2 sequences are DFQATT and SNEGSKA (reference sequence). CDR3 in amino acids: CSASGGAGQPQHF. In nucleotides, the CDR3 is TGCAGTGCCTCGGGTGGGGCAGGTCAGCCCCAGCATTTT.

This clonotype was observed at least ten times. The CDR3 nucleotides read TGTGCCAGCAGCCAAGGGGAGGACTCCTACAATGAGCAGTTCTTC. This encodes CASSQGEDSYNEQFF. This chain joins TRBV3-1 and TRBJ2-1, with D possibly being TRBD2 (6 bases). Germline CDR1 reads LGHDT; CDR2 reads YNNKEL (reference sequence). CDR3 length equals 15 residues. Trimming removed 1 base at V and 0 bases at J, with 7 bases between.

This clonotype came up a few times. The CDR3 loop is CASSDGGSSYNEQFF. DNA for the CDR3: TGTGCCAGTAGTGATGGCGGGAGCTCCTACAATGAGCAGTTCTTC. The V gene is TRBV19, the J gene TRBJ2-1; 7 bases line up with TRBD2. The V gene's germline CDR1 is LNHDA and CDR2 SQIVND (reference sequence). V dropped 5 bases and J dropped 0; count of bases not matched to a gene: 4. The CDR3 is made up of 15 amino acids.